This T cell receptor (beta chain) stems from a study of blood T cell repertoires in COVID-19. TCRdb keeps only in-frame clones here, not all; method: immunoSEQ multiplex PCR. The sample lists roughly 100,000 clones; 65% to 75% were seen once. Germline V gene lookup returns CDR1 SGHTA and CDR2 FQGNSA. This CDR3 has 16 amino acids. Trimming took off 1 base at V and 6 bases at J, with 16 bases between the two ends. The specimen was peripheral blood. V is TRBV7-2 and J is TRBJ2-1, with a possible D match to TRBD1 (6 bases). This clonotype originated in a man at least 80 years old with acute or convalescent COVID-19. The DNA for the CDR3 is TGTGCCAGCAGCTTAGGTAGGGCGCGCAGGGGCAATGAGCAGTTCTTC. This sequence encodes CASSLGRARRGNEQFF.